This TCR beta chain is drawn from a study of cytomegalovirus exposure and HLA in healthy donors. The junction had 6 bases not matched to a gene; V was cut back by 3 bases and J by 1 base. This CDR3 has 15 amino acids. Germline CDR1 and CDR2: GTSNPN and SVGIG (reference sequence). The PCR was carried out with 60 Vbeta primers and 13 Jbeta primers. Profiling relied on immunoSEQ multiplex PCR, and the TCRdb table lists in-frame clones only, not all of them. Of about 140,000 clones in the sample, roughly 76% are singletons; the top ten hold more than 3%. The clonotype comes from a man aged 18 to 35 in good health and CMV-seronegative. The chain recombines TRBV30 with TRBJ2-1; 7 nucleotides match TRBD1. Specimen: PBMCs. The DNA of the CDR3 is TGTGCCTGGAGCGAAACAGGGGCGTCCTACAATGAGCAGTTCTTC. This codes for CAWSETGASYNEQFF.